The entry below gives a single T cell receptor (beta chain) sequence along with its context. Profiling relied on immunoSEQ multiplex PCR, and the TCRdb table lists in-frame clones only, not all of them. The data show 190,000 or so clones, 70% to 90% seen once. The data originate from a study of blood T cell repertoires in COVID-19. Study in general: Acute-phase and convalescent COVID-19 samples originated in the United States, Italy and Spain.

This CDR3 spans 14 amino acids. The germline V and J ends were trimmed by 3 bases and 4 bases, with 12 bases remaining between them. Germline loops: CDR1 SEHNR, CDR2 FQNEAQ (reference sequence). The rearrangement uses TRBV7-9 and TRBJ1-2; TRBD1 might be the D (6 bases). The source material was peripheral blood. This clonotype was sampled from a man aged 40-49 years with active or convalescent COVID-19. CDR3 residues: CASSLARGSYGYTF. CDR3 sequence (DNA): TGTGCCAGCAGCTTGGCCAGGGGAAGCTATGGCTACACCTTC.